This T cell receptor (beta chain) was found in a study of shared clonotypes between healthy human individuals. Study-wide findings and caveats: Against clonotypes common to all four donors, non-shared ones had lower generation probabilities. Blood was the only sampled material, and tissue repertoires likely differ. Sharing across four donors was highest in naive CD4 (roughly 5%) and lowest in memory CD8 (roughly 0.4%).

TCRdb's table, derived via immunoSEQ multiplex PCR, lists solely in-frame clones and lacks some. Of 730,000 or so clones listed, about 78% are singletons. Donors were healthy HIV-negative adults without recently reported acute infections or vaccinations. V was pared by 4 bases and J by 2 bases, with 16 bases between. Germline CDR1 and CDR2: SEHNR and FQNEAQ (reference sequence). This CDR3 contains 16 residues. A word on this clone: The antigen is not known.

The material sequenced was memory CD4+ T cells sorted from blood. Subset noted: CD45RA-negative fraction. The genes are TRBV7-9 and TRBJ2-3; D is uncertain. This TCR came from a woman aged 25 to 45 in good health. CDR3 in DNA: TGTGCCAGCAGCTCCTTTGGAGCGATACACACAGATACGCAGTATTTT. This gives the protein CASSSFGAIHTDTQYF.